This paragraph covers one TCR beta chain sequence. The antigen is undetermined. The data were obtained in a study of shared clonotypes between healthy human individuals. Positively selected for CCR7, the CD45RO-negative cells used as naive CD8 cells excluded terminally differentiated effector memory CD45RA+ cells. Repertoires were generated with immunoSEQ multiplex PCR, while TCRdb's copy carries only in-frame clones and drops some. The sample contains roughly 650,000 clones, roughly 96% of which appear only once. The germline V gene encodes CDR1 SEHNR and CDR2 FQNEAQ (reference sequence). The CDR3 runs to 16 residues. The ends lost 4 bases at V and 5 bases at J; junction bases unmatched: 12. Study-level points and caveats: Among donors, sharing of clonotypes was expected to be affected by sequencing depth.

The receptor was isolated from a woman aged 25 to 39 in good health. This chain uses TRBV7-9 with TRBJ2-7; 9 bases are shared with TRBD1. The sequenced material came from naive CD8+ T cells sorted from blood. The CDR3 nucleotides read TGTGCCAGCAGCTCATGGACCGGGACAGGGAGCCACGAGCAGTACTTC. It is translated as CASSSWTGTGSHEQYF. Variable domain in full (rest from reference TRBV7-9 and TRBJ2-7): DTGVSQNPRHKITKRGQNVTFRCDPISEHNRLYWYRQTLGQGPEFLTYFQNEAQLEKSRLLSDRFSAERPKGSFSTLEIQRTEQGDSAMYLCASSSWTGTGSHEQYFGPGTRLTVT.